This entry concerns a single T cell receptor beta chain. Its specific antigen is unknown. It has no much larger one-base neighbor in the sample; base qualities were not kept. This entry is derived from a study of metastatic and nonmetastatic thyroid tumors (dated by TCRdb to 2019 to 2021). In the study overall: Repertoires from peripheral blood and from tumor or nodule tissue samples of malignant and benign thyroid patients were compared.

The trim is 3 bases for V and 7 bases for J, with a gap of 7 bases between the germline ends. The CDR3 numbers 11 residues from cysteine through phenylalanine. Only the CDR3 DNA is retained, 33 bases long and in frame from the first base. According to the germline V gene, CDR1 reads MDHEN and CDR2 reads SYDVKM. No treatment had been received by any patient before thyroid surgery. Patient clinical samples collected from the early 2010s to the late 2010s were retrospectively analysed using T-cell receptor beta sequencing. Receptors were amplified or captured by PCR. Data came from an Illumina HiSeq 4000. The TCR beta-chain CDR3 region of each patient was profiled by high-throughput sequencing. The authors processed their data as follows. The researchers built a classifier to tell apart papillary thyroid cancer patients with distant metastasis, based on CDR3 differences among clinicopathological groups. The Shannon index was used to measure repertoire diversity, and the Morisita-Horn index was used to measure how similar tumor and blood repertoires were. The raw public reads went through TCRdb reprocessing: fastp at Q25, MiXCR clone calling, in-frame beta chains kept. The V and J calls were determined by TCRdb, not by the authors. The sample records about 19,000 clones, around 33% of which are singletons. Clones ranked in the top ten supply 29% of the sample.

Paper-wide results and their limitations: In both blood and tumor samples, TCR beta diversity was reported to be significantly higher in malignant tumors than in benign nodules.

Sequencing used tumor tissue. The sequence derives from a female donor with papillary thyroid cancer or a benign thyroid nodule (not recorded which). Some clones in this sample may be carry-over from other donors' samples. The chain couples TRBV28 to TRBJ2-7, with the D gene uncertain. The nucleotide sequence is given as TGTGCCAGCAGTTTGAGGAGAGAGCAGTACTTC. The encoded protein is CASSLRREQYF. Here the CDR3 is joined to the reference TRBV28 and TRBJ2-7 genes, and the full variable domain is: DVKVTQSSRYLVKRTGEKVFLECVQDMDHENMFWYRQDPGLGLRLIYFSYDVKMKEKGDIPEGYSVSREKKERFSLILESASTNQTSMYLCASSLRREQYFGPGTRLTVT.